This T cell receptor (beta chain) was recovered during a study of PD-1 blockade in classical Hodgkin lymphoma. This table comes from immunoSEQ multiplex PCR, and its TCRdb copy is limited to in-frame clones, with some not included. Of some 8,500 clones in the sample, about 86% are singletons; the top ten hold around 10%. Brentuximab vedotin exposure varied among the patients, all of whom had relapsed after autologous stem cell transplantation. It was by magnetic negative selection that CD4+ T cells were purified from thawed PBMCs. Germline lookup yields CDR1 SQVTM and CDR2 ANQGSEA. CDR3 length equals 13 residues. V was cut by 4 bases and J by 4 bases, with 13 bases left in between. This clone appeared a few times.

The rearrangement joins TRBV29-1 to TRBJ1-1; possibly TRBD1 for D (5 bases). The clonotype originates from a human donor with classical Hodgkin lymphoma. Sample: CD4+ T cells from blood, taken at baseline. The chain's CDR3 is CSVVAGLGTEAFF. CDR3 in DNA: TGCAGCGTTGTTGCGGGACTGGGCACTGAAGCTTTCTTT.